This TCR beta chain stems from a study of blood T cell repertoires in COVID-19. Whole-study context: Spain, Italy and the United States supplied samples that represented acute and convalescent COVID-19. PBMCs, B-cell-depleted T cells, or T cells were the source of the cDNA or gDNA that made up the material.

Measured with immunoSEQ multiplex PCR; TCRdb has only the in-frame clones, and not every one. Among roughly 390,000 clones listed, 70% to 90% were seen once. There are 14 residues in the CDR3. V lost 5 bases and J 9 bases, leaving 14 bases between the germline ends. The germline V gene encodes CDR1 MNHEY and CDR2 SVGAGI. The source is a woman in her twenties or thirties with COVID-19, enrolled during active disease. The sample consisted of peripheral blood. This chain joins TRBV6-5 and TRBJ1-6; D not certain. CDR3 region: CASSRTSEASPLHF. The CDR3 DNA is TGTGCCAGCAGTCGAACGAGCGAGGCTTCACCCCTCCACTTT.